Shown below are 2 T cell receptor beta chains from a single sample sequenced in a study of OX40 agonist ivuxolimab in advanced cancers. Clones were read by immunoSEQ multiplex PCR, and TCRdb kept only the in-frame ones, dropping some. The sample includes approximately 82,000 clones, about 90% seen only once; the top ten take about 0.8%. Sequencing was performed on CD4+ or CD8+ T cells sorted from blood, taken in a trial of the OX40 agonist ivuxolimab. These receptors were obtained from an adult with an advanced solid tumor such as melanoma, head and neck, liver or kidney cancer.

CDR3 in DNA: TGTGCCAGCAGCTTAGGACAGGGAGAGACCCAGTACTTC. Translation: CASSLGQGETQYF. This chain joins TRBV7-2 and TRBJ2-5, with 7 bases identical to TRBD1. V gave up 1 base and J gave up 4 bases; unmatched junction bases: 0. Germline CDR1 reads SGHTA; CDR2 reads FQGNSA. This CDR3 region has 13 residues.

The rearrangement uses TRBV9 and TRBJ1-2; D possibly corresponds to TRBD1 (5 bases). V gave up 4 bases and J gave up 6 bases, with 22 bases separating them. The germline CDR1 and CDR2 sequences are SGDLS and YYNGEE. The CDR3 contains 16 residues. The DNA for the CDR3 is TGTGCCAGCAGCCCCCGGGACCCGGGAGTTACCAATGGCTACACCTTC. It yields the protein CASSPRDPGVTNGYTF. Looking up the rest from reference TRBV9 and TRBJ1-2 gives the full variable domain: DSGVTQTPKHLITATGQRVTLRCSPRSGDLSVYWYQQSLDQGLQFLIQYYNGEERAKGNILERFSAQQFPDLHSELNLSSLELGDSALYFCASSPRDPGVTNGYTFGSGTRLTVV.